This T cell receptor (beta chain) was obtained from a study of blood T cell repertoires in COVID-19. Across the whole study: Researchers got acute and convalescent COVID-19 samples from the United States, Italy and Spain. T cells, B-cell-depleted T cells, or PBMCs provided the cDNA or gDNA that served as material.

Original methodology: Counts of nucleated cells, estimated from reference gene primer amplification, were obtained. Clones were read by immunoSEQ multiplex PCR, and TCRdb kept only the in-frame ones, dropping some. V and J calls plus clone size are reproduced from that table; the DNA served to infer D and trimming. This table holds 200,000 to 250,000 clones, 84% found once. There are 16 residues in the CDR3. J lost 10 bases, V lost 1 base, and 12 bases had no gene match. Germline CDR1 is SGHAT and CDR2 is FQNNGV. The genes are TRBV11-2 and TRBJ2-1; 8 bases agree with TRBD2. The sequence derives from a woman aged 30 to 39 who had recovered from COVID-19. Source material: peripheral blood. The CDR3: CASSLVLTSERREQFF. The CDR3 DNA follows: TGTGCCAGCAGCTTAGTGCTGACTAGCGAAAGGAGGGAGCAGTTCTTC.